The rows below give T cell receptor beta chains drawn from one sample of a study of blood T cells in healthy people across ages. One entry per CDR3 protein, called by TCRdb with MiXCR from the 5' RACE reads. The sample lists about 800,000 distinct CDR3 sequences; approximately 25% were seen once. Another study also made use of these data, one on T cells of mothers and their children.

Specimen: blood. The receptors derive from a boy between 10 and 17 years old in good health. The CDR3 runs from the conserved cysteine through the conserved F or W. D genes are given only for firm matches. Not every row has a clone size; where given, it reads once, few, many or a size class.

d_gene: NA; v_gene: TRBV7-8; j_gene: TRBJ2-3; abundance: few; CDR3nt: TGTGCCAGCAGTCACAAAGATAGGGACACAGATACGCAGTATTTT; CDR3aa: CASSHKDRDTDTQYF
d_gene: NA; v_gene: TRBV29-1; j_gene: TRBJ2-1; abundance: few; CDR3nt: TGCAGCGTTGACCCCGGGACTTGGGGTTCCTACAATGAGCAGTTCTTC; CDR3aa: CSVDPGTWGSYNEQFF
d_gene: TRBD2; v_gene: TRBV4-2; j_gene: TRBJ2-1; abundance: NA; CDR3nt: TGTGCCAGCAGCGAGACTAGCGGGAGAGGGGGTGAGCAGTTCTTC; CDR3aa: CASSETSGRGGEQFF
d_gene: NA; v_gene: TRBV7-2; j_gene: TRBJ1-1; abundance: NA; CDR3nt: TGTGCCAGCAGCCCGACAAGGGTTGAAACTGAAGCTTTCTTT; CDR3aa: CASSPTRVETEAFF
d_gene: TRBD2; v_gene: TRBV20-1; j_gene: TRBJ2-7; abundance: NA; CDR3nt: TGCAGTGCCGAAACCGGGACTAGCGAATATGAGCAGTACTTC; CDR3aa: CSAETGTSEYEQYF
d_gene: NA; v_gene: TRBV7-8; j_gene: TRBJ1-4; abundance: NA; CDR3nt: TGTGCCAGCAGCACGGGGCGGGGCGAGACTGAAAAACTGTTTTTT; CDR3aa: CASSTGRGETEKLFF
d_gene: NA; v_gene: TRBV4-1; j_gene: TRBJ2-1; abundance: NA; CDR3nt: TGCGCCAGCAACCGCTATACCTTCTCTTACAATGAGCAGTTCTTC; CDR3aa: CASNRYTFSYNEQFF
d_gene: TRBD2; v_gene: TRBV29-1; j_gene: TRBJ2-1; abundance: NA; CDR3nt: TGCAGCGCCGAAGGCGGGAGGGTAGATGAGCAGTTCTTC; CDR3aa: CSAEGGRVDEQFF
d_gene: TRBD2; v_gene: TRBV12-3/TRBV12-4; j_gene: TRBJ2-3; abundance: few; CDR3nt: TGTGCCAGCAGTTTAGGTGATCGACTAGCGGGAGCTGGAGATACGCAGTATTTT; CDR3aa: CASSLGDRLAGAGDTQYF
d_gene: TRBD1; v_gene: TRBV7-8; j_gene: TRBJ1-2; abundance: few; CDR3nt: TGTGCCAGCACCCTTCAGGAAGGGGGCAACTATGGCTACACCTTC; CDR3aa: CASTLQEGGNYGYTF
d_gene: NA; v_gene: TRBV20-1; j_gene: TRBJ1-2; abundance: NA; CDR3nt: TGCAGTGCTAGGCTCCATGTCGGGTATGGCTACACCTTC; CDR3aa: CSARLHVGYGYTF
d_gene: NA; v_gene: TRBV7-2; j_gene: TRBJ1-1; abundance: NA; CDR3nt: TGTGCCAGCAGAAAAGCGGGGAACTGGGCTGAAGCTTTCTTT; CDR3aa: CASRKAGNWAEAFF
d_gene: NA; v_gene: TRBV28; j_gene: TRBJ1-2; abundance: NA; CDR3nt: TGTGCCAGCAGTTTTCTGTCTGGGCCGGGTTATGGCTACACCTTC; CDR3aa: CASSFLSGPGYGYTF
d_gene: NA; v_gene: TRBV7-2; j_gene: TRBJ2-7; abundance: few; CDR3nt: TGTGCCAGCAGCTCAACGCAGCGGGTATTTTACGAGCAGTACTTC; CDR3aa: CASSSTQRVFYEQYF
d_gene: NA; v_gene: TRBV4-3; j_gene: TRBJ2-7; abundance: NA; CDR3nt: TGCGCCAGCAGCCAAGAATACGTCAGCTCCTACGAGCAGTACTTC; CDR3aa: CASSQEYVSSYEQYF
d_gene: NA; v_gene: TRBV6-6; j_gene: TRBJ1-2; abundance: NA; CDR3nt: TGTGCCAGCAGTTACGATCCCAGGGGAATCGGTGGCTACACCTTC; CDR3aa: CASSYDPRGIGGYTF
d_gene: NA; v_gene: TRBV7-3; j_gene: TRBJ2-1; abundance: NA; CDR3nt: TGTGCCAGCAGCTTAACGGCGGAAACCTACAATGAGCAGTTCTTC; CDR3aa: CASSLTAETYNEQFF
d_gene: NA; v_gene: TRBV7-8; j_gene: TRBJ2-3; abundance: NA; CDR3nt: TGTGCCAGCAGAACCGGGACCAGCACAGATACGCAGTATTTT; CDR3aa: CASRTGTSTDTQYF
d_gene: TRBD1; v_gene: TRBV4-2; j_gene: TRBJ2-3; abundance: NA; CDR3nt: TGTGCCAGCAGCCAGCTACAGGGGGCCTACACAGATACGCAGTATTTT; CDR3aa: CASSQLQGAYTDTQYF
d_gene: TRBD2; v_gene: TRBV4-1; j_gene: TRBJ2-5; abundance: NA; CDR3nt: TGCGCCAGCAGTCAGACTAGCGGTCGAGAGTGGGAGACCCAGTACTTC; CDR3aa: CASSQTSGREWETQYF
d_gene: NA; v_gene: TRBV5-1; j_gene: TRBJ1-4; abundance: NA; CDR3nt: TGCGCCAGCAGCATGTCTGGTTTCGGGGAAAAACTGTTTTTT; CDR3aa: CASSMSGFGEKLFF
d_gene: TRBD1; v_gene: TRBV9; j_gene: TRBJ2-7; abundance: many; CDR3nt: TGTGCCAGCAGCGTAGAGGGGGCGCGTTCCTACGAGCAGTACTTC; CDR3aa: CASSVEGARSYEQYF
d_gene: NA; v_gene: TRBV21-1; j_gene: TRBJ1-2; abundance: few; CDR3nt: TGTGCCAGCAGCAAGCCGGACAGAAACTATGGCTACACCTTC; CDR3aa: CASSKPDRNYGYTF
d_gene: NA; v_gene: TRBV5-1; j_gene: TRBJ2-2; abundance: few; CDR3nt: TGCGCCAGCAGCTTGGCCTCGGGTTGGAAAACCGGGGAGCTGTTTTTT; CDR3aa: CASSLASGWKTGELFF
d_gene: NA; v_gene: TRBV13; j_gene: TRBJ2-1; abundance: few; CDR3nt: TGTGCCAGCAGCTCTAGGTCCTACGATTACAATGAGCAGTTCTTC; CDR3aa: CASSSRSYDYNEQFF
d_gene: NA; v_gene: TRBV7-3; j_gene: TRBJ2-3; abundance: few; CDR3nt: TGTGCCAGCAGTATGGGGGGAGGACGCACAGATACGCAGTATTTT; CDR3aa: CASSMGGGRTDTQYF
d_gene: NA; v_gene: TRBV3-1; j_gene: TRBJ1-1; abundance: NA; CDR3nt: TGTGCCAGCAGCCAAGAAGGGTTCACGGAAGCTTTCTTT; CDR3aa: CASSQEGFTEAFF
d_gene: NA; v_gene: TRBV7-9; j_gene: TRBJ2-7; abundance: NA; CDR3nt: TGTGCCAGCAGCTCACCGGACGTGAGCTCCTACGAGCAGTACTTC; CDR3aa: CASSSPDVSSYEQYF
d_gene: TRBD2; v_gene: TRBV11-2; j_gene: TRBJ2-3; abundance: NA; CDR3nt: TGTGCCAGCAGCTTACCCGGGACTAGCGGTAGCACAGATACGCAGTATTTT; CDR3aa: CASSLPGTSGSTDTQYF
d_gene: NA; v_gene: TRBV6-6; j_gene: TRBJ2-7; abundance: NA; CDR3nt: TGTGCCAGCAGTTACTCGACAGGTTCGGGAGAGCAGTACTTC; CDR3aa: CASSYSTGSGEQYF
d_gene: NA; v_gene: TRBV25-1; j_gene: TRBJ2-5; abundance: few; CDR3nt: TGTGCCAGCAGTGACACCGGGACTTCAAGGTGGACCCAGTACTTC; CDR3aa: CASSDTGTSRWTQYF
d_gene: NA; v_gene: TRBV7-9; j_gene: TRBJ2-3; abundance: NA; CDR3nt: TGTGCCAGCAGTTCGGGTTCTGATACGTACTATTTT; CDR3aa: CASSSGSDTYYF
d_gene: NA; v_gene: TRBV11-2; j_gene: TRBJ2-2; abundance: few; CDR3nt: TGTGCCAGCAGCGCCGTTACATGGAACACCGGGGAGCTGTTTTTT; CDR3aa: CASSAVTWNTGELFF
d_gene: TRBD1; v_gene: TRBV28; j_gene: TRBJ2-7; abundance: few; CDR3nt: TGTGCCAGCAGTCCTCACGGGACAGATTACGAGCAGTACTTC; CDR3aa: CASSPHGTDYEQYF
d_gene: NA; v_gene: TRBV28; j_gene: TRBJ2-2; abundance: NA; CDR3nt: TGTGCCAGCAGTTTAGAGACAGGAGGGAACACCGGGGAGCTGTTTTTT; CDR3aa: CASSLETGGNTGELFF
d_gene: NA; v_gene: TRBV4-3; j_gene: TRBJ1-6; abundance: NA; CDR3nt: TGCGCCAGCAGCCAAGATTATTATGTGGGGGGGGTGGATTCACCCCTCCACTTT; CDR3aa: CASSQDYYVGGVDSPLHF
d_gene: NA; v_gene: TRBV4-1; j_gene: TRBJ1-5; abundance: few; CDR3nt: TGCGCCAGCAGCCAAGCACAGATTCAGCGACAGCCCCAACATTTT; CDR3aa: CASSQAQIQRQPQHF
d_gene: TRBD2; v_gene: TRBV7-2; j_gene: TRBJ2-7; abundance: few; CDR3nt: TGTACCAGCAGCCCGACTAGCGGGGACCCCTACGAGCAGTACTTC; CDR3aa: CTSSPTSGDPYEQYF
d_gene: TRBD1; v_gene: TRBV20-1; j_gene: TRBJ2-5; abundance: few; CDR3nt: TGCAGTGCTAGCCCCGGACAGGGAGGTGACAAGACCCAGTACTTC; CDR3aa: CSASPGQGGDKTQYF
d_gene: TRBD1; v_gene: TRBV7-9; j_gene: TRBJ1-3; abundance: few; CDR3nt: TGTGCCAGCAGCTCCCGGGACAGGGGGCGATCCTCTGGAAACACCATATATTTT; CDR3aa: CASSSRDRGRSSGNTIYF
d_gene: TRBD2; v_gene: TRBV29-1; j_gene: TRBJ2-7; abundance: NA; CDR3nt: TGCAGCGTTGAGCAGACTAGCGGGCCGGCCTACGAGCAGTACTTC; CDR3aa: CSVEQTSGPAYEQYF
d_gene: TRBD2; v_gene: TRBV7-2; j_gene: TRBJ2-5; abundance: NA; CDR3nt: TGTGCCAGCGCGGGGGGGCCGCAAGGCCGGGAGACCCAGTACTTC; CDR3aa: CASAGGPQGRETQYF
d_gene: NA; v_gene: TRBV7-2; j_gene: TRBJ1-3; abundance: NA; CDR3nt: TGTGCCAGCAGCTTGGCCCTTAGCGGGGGCAAGGGTGGAAACACCATATATTTT; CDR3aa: CASSLALSGGKGGNTIYF
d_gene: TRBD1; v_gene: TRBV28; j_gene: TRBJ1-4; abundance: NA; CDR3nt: TGTGCCAGCAGCGAAGGGGGCCTTGGAGGTGAAAAACTGTTTTTT; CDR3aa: CASSEGGLGGEKLFF
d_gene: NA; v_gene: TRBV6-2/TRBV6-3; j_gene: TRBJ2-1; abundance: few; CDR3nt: TGTGCCAGCAGCAGGGACATCAATGAGCAGTTCTTC; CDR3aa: CASSRDINEQFF
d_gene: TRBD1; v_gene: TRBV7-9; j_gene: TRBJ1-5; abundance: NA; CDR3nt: TGTGCCAGCAGCACCGACAGGGCGGAGGTTCAGCCCCAGCATTTT; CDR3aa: CASSTDRAEVQPQHF
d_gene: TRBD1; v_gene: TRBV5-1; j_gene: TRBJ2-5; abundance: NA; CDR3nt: TGCGCCAGCAGCAGCGAGGGGGCCGTAGGGACCCAGTACTTC; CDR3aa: CASSSEGAVGTQYF
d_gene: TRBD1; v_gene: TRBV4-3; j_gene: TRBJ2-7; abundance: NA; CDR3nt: TGCGCCAGCAGCCAAACCGGGACAGGGAGTGAAGAGCAGTACTTC; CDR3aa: CASSQTGTGSEEQYF
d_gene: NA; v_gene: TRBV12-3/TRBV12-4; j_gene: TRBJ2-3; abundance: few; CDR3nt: TGTGCCAGCAGTTCCTCAGGGGCGAATGCAGATACGCAGTATTTT; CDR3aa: CASSSSGANADTQYF
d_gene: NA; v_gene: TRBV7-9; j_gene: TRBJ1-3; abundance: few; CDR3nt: TGTGCCAGCAGCTTAAAGCCTGGAAACACCATATATTTT; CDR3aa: CASSLKPGNTIYF
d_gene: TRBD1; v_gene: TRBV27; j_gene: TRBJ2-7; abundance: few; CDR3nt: TGTGCCAGCGCTGACAGGGGGCTTGGTGCCTACGAGCAGTACTTC; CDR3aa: CASADRGLGAYEQYF
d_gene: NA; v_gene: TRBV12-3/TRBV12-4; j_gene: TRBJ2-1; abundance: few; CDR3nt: TGTGCCAGCAGTTACCGGTGGAGCTCCTACAATGAGCAGTTCTTC; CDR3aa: CASSYRWSSYNEQFF
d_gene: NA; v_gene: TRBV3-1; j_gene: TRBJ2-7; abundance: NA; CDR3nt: TGTGCCAGCAGCCAAGATCGGGGCAGAACCTACGAGCAGTACTTC; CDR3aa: CASSQDRGRTYEQYF